This TCR beta chain was recorded in a study of blood T cell repertoires in COVID-19. Background on the study: Samples representing acute and convalescent COVID-19 were sourced from the United States, Italy and Spain.

Authors' data handling: Amplified reference gene primers provided the basis for estimating nucleated cell counts. Here immunoSEQ multiplex PCR was the method, and the copy in TCRdb shows in-frame clones only, minus some. Clone size and V and J calls were adopted from that table, with D and trimming inferred from the DNA. This table holds a few hundred thousand clones, 87% found once. Germline CDR1 reads SGHRS; CDR2 reads YFSETQ. With 0 bases removed from V and 5 bases from J, the gap between germline ends came to 12 bases. The CDR3 runs to 14 residues. Individuals drawn from approximately 26 US areas were roughly 18 to 100 years old. Cohort placement rested on clinical history that participants reported themselves.

The genes are TRBV5-1 and TRBJ2-7; possible D gene TRBD1, 5 bases. What was sequenced was PBMCs or T cells enriched from blood (not recorded which). This clonotype was obtained from a man aged 25-40 years who had recovered from COVID-19. This CDR3 reads CASSLVGLVHEQYF. The CDR3 nucleotides are TGCGCCAGCAGCTTGGTGGGGCTGGTCCACGAGCAGTACTTC. The full variable domain, in which reference TRBV5-1 and TRBJ2-7 provide the parts outside the CDR3, is KAGVTQTPRYLIKTRGQQVTLSCSPISGHRSVSWYQQTPGQGLQFLFEYFSETQRNKGNFPGRFSGRQFSNSRSEMNVSTLELGDSALYLCASSLVGLVHEQYFGPGTRLTVT.